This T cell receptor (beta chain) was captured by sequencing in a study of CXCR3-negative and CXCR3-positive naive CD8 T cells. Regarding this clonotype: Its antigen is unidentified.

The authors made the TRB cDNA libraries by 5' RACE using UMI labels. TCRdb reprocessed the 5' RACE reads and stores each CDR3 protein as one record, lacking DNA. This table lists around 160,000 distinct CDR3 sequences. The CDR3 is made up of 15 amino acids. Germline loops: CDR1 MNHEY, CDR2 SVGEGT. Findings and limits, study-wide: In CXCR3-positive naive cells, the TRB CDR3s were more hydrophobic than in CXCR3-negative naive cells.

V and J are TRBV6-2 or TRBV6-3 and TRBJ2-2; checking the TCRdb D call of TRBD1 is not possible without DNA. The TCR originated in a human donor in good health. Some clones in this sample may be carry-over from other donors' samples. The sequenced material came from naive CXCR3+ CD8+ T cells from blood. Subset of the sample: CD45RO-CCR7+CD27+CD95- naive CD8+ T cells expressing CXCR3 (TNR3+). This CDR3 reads CASSYGDRNTGELFF.